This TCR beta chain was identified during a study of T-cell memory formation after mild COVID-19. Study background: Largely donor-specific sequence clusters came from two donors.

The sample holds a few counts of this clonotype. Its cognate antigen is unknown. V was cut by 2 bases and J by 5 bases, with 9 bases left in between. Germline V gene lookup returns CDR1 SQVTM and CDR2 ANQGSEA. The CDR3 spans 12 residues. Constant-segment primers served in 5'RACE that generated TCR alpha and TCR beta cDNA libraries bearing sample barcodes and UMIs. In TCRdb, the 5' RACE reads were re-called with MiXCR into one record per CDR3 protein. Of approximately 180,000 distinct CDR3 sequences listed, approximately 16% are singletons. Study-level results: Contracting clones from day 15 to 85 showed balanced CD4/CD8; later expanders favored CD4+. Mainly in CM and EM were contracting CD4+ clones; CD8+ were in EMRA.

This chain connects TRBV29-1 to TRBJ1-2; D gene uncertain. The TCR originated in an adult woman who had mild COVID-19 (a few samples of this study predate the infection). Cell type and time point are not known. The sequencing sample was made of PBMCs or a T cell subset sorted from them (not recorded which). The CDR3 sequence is CSVESGRYGYTF. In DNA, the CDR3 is TGCAGCGTTGAATCGGGGAGGTATGGCTACACCTTC.